This TCR beta chain was profiled in a study of blood T cell repertoires in COVID-19. Study summary: COVID-19 samples from acute and convalescent phases originated in the United States, Italy and Spain. The cDNA or gDNA used as material had been derived from T cells, B-cell-depleted T cells, or PBMCs.

Original processing notes: From reference gene primer amplification, estimates of nucleated cell counts were derived. This table comes from immunoSEQ multiplex PCR, and its TCRdb copy is limited to in-frame clones, with some not included. D and trimming were read from the DNA, whereas the V and J calls and clone size are those reported in that table. The sample lists approximately 110,000 clones, 70% to 90% occurring once. V was trimmed by 0 bases and J by 8 bases, leaving 7 bases between them. The CDR3 is 13 amino acids. The V gene's germline CDR1 is SEHNR and CDR2 FQNEAQ (reference sequence). The chain employs TRBV7-9 and TRBJ1-4; D possibly corresponds to TRBD1 (5 bases). The sequencing sample was made of peripheral blood. The source of this sequence is a human donor in a cohort sampled during active COVID-19. The CDR3 is CASSLATEEKLFF. The CDR3 DNA reads TGTGCCAGCAGCTTAGCGACAGAAGAAAAACTGTTTTTT.